This TCR beta chain was sequenced during a study of cytomegalovirus exposure and HLA in healthy donors. The PCR contained 60 Vbeta and 13 Jbeta primers. The repertoire was sequenced with immunoSEQ multiplex PCR; TCRdb's copy has only in-frame clones and lacks some. The data show some 110,000 clones, with about 81% seen just once and 1.1% held by the top ten. CDR1 is MGHDK, CDR2 SYGVNS, per germline. This CDR3 has 15 residues. The germline V and J ends were trimmed by 3 bases and 1 base, with 13 bases remaining between them. V is TRBV25-1 and J is TRBJ2-7; weak D call: TRBD2 (5 bases). The specimen sequenced was PBMCs. The sequence was obtained from a woman aged 25 to 45 in good health and CMV-seronegative. The DNA of the CDR3 is TGTGCCAGCAGTGACCGGGATAAAGGGTCCTACGAGCAGTACTTC. Translating gives CASSDRDKGSYEQYF.